This T cell receptor (beta chain) was identified during a study of radiotherapy plus CTLA-4 blockade in lung cancer. Background on the study: Objective responses were seen in roughly 20% of patients, disease control in approximately 30%.

Assay: immunoSEQ multiplex PCR; the TCRdb copy retains only in-frame clones and omits some. The sample contains around 40,000 clones, about 86% of which appear only once. Each patient with chemo-refractory metastatic non-small-cell lung cancer was treated with focal radiation plus CTLA-4 blockade using ipilimumab. The CDR3 length is 15 residues. V lost 5 bases and J lost 1; bases outside the gene matches: 7. Looked up from germline, CDR1 is MDHEN and CDR2 is SYDVKM. Source: peripheral blood, taken from a patient treated with radiotherapy plus ipilimumab. This chain joins TRBV28 and TRBJ1-1, with 7 bases that match TRBD1. The receptor comes from a human donor with non-small cell lung cancer whose response to radiotherapy plus ipilimumab could not be evaluated. CDR3 nucleotides: TGTGCCAGCAGTCCGGAGACAGGGAGGAACACTGAAGCTTTCTTT. It encodes CASSPETGRNTEAFF.